This TCR beta chain was documented in a study of T cells in Graves' hyperthyroidism and ophthalmopathy. The CDR3 length is 16 residues. V was pared by 8 bases and J by 5 bases, with 24 bases between. Germline assignment: CDR1 SGHTA and CDR2 FQGNSA. Amplification of TCR beta CDR3 regions used RNA as the template. With the HTBI primer set, the TCR CDR3 went through a first round of RT-PCR. Each CDR3 protein gets one entry after TCRdb re-called the multiplex PCR reads with MiXCR. Of about 680,000 distinct CDR3 sequences in the sample, 35% were seen once. The sequencing sample was made of blood. The chain couples TRBV7-2 to TRBJ1-2; D ambiguous. This sequence was found in a woman between 35 and 50 years old with Graves' hyperthyroidism. The CDR3 sequence: CASSKTGPPSYYGYTF. As DNA, the CDR3 is TGTGCCAGCTCGAAAACCGGGCCACCTTCCTATTATGGCTACACCTTC.